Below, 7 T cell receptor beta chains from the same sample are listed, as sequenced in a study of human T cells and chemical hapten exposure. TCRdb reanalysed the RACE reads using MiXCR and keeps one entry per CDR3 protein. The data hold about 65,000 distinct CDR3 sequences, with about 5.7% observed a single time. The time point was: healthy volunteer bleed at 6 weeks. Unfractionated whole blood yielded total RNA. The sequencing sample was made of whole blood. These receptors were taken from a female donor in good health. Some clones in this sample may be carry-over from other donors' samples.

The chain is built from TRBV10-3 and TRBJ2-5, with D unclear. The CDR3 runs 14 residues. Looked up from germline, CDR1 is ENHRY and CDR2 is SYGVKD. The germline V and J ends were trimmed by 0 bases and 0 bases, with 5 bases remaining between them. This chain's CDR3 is CAISESHHQETQYF. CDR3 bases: TGTGCCATCAGTGAGTCACACCACCAAGAGACCCAGTACTTC.

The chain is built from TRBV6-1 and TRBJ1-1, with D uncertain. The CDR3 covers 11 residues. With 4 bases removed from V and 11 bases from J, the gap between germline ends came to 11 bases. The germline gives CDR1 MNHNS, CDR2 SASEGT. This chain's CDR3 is CASSGHDWAFF. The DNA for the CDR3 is TGTGCCAGCAGTGGACACGATTGGGCTTTCTTT.

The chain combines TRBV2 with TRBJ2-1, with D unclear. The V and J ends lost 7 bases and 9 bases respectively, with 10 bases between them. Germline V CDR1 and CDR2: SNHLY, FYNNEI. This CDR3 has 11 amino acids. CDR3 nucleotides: TGTGCCAGCACCAGCTGGGGTGAGCAGTTCTTC. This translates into CASTSWGEQFF.

The chain's CDR3 is CSASVAENYGYTF. The CDR3, as DNA: TGCAGTGCTAGCGTCGCAGAGAACTATGGCTACACCTTC. The chain joins TRBV20-1 to TRBJ1-2; unclear D gene. The CDR3 is 13 amino acids. V was trimmed by 3 bases and J by 2 bases, leaving 10 bases between them. Germline CDR1 and CDR2: DFQATT and SNEGSKA (reference sequence).

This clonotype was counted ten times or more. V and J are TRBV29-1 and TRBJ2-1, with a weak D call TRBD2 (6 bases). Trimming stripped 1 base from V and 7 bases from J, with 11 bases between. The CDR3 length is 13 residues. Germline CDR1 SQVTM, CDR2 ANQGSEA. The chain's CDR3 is CSVEGHRGNEQFF. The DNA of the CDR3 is TGCAGCGTTGAAGGGCACCGGGGGAATGAGCAGTTCTTC.

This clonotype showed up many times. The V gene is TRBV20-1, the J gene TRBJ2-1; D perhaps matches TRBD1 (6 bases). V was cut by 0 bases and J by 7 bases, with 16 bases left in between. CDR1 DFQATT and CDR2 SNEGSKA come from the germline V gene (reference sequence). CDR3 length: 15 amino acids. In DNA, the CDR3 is TGCAGTGCTAGAGACCCAACGGGACATCTGAATGAGCAGTTCTTC. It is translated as CSARDPTGHLNEQFF.

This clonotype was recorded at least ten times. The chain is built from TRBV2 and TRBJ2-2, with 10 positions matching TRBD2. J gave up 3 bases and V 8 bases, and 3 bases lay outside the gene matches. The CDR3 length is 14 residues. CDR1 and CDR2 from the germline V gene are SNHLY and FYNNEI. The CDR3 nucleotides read TGTGCCAGCCTAGCGGGAGCGTACACCGGGGAGCTGTTTTTT. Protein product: CASLAGAYTGELFF.